Listed below are T cell receptor beta chains from one sample, sequenced in a study of early T cells in non-severe SARS-CoV-2 infection. TCRdb analysed the 5' RACE reads with MiXCR anew, one entry per CDR3 protein. The sample gives 25,000 to 30,000 distinct CDR3 sequences, about 4.8% of which show up once; roughly 5.3% is in the top ten. Material for sequencing was whole blood. The receptors shown here come from an adult who was a healthcare worker with PCR-confirmed SARS-CoV-2 infection or an uninfected control (not recorded which). Both conserved end residues are part of each CDR3. Clone size appears in some rows only: once, few, many, or a class for an expanded clone.

TRBV5-4 | many | 17 | CASSPGAQSSYNSPLHF
TRBV28 | many | 13 | CASLTGGASPLHF
TRBV20-1 | many | 13 | CSARTGLNSPLHF
TRBV7-2 | many | 13 | CASSTEITGTAFF
TRBV5-4 | many | 12 | CASSLTPDTQYF
TRBV5-4 | few | 15 | CASSLGGGLNYGYTF
TRBV20-1 | few | 17 | CSARRDSVLPELYEQYF
TRBV25-1 | many | 15 | CASSATGRPKNIQYF
TRBV4-1 | many | 15 | CASSQDWSGTYGYTF
TRBV20-1 | many | 14 | CSAFPGQGGSPLHF
TRBV7-2 | many | 15 | CASSLVGQGPYGYTF
TRBV27 | many | 15 | CASSFTQGALYEQYF
TRBV7-2 | many | 16 | CASSLMPGGANEKLFF
TRBV6-6 | many | 13 | CASSYFRADTQYF
TRBV30 | - | 15 | CAWSVGSGGAYEQYF
TRBV5-1 | many | 16 | CASSPTTGTVNSPLHF
TRBV30 | medium-sized | 13 | CAWSRGLNTEAFF
TRBV30 | many | 17 | CAWSWLSDRGYNQPQHF
TRBV7-2 | many | 14 | CASSPDRALETQYF
TRBV28 | many | 15 | CASSFKTSSYNEQFF
TRBV20-1 | many | 15 | CSARVGQGTWSPLHF
TRBV5-1 | many | 18 | CASSLRGGGSPGNSPLHF